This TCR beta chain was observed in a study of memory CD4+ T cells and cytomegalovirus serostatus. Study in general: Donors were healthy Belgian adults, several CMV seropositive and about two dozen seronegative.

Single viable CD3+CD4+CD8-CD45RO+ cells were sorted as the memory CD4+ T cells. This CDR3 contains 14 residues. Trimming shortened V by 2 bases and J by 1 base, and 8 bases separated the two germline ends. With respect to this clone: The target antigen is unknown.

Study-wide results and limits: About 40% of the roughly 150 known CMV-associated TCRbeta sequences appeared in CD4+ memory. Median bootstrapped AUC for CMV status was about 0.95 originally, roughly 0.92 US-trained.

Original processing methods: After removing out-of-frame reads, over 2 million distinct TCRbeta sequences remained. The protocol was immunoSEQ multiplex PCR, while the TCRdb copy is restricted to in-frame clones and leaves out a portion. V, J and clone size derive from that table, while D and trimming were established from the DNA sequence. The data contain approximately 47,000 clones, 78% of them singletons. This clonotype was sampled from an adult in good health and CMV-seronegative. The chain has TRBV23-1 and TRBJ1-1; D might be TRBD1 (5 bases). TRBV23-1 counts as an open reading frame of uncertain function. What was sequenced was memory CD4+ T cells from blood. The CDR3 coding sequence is TGCGCCAGCAGTCAACAGGGCGCGAACACTGAAGCTTTCTTT. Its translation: CASSQQGANTEAFF.